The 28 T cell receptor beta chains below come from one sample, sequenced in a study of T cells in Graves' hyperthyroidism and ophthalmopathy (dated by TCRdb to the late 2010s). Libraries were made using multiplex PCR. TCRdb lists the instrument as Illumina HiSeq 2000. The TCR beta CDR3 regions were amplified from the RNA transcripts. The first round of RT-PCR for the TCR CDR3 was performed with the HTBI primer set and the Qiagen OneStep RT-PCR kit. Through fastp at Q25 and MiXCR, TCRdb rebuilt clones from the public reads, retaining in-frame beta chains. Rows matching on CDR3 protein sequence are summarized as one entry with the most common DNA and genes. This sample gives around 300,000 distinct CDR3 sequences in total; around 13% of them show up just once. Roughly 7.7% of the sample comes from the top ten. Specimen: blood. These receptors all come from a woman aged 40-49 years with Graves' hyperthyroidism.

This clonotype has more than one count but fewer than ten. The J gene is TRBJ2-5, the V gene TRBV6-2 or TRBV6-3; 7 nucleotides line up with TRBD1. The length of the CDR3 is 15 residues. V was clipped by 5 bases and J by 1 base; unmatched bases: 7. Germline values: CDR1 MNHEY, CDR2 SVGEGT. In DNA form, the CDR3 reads TGTGCCAGCAGTCGGGACAGTTCGACCCAAGAGACCCAGTACTTC. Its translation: CASSRDSSTQETQYF.

CDR3 in DNA: TGTGCCAGCAGCTCCTTCCCGGGACTAGCGGGAGTCGCAGATACGCAGTATTTT. This gives the protein CASSSFPGLAGVADTQYF. The chain carries TRBV7-9 and TRBJ2-3, with TRBD2 matching over 14 bases. Trimming took 4 bases from V and 4 from J; bases not matched to a gene: 10. The CDR3 sequence is 18 residues long. Germline V CDR1 and CDR2: SEHNR, FQNEAQ (reference sequence).

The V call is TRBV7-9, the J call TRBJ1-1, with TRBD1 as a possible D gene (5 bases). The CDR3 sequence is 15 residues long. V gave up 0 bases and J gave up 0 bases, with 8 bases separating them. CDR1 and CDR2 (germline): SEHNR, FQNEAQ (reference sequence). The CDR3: CASSLALGVNTEAFF. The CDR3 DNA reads TGTGCCAGCAGCTTAGCCTTGGGGGTGAACACTGAAGCTTTCTTT.

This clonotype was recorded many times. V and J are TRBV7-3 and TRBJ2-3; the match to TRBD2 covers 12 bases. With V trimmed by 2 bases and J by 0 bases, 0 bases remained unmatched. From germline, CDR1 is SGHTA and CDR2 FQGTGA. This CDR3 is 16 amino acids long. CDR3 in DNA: TGTGCCAGCAGCTTAGGACTAGCGGGGAGCACAGATACGCAGTATTTT. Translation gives CASSLGLAGSTDTQYF.

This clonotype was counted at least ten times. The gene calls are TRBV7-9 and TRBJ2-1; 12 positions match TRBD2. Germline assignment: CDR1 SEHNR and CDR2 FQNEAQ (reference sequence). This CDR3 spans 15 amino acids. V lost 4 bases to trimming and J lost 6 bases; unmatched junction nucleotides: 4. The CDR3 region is CASSSSGRASNEQFF. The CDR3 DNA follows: TGTGCCAGCAGCTCTAGCGGGAGGGCCTCCAATGAGCAGTTCTTC.

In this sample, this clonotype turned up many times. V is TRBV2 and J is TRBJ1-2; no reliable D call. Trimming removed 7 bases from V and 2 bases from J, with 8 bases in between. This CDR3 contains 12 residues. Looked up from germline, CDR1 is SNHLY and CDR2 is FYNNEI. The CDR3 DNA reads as TGTGCCAGCAAGGGCTTAAACTATGGCTACACCTTC. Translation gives CASKGLNYGYTF.

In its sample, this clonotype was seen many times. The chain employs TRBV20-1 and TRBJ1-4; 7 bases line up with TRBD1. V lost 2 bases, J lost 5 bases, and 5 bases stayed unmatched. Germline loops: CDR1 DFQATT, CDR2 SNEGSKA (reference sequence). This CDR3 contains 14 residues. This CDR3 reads CSARPGQMNEKLFF. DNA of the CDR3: TGCAGTGCTAGACCGGGACAGATGAATGAAAAACTGTTTTTT.

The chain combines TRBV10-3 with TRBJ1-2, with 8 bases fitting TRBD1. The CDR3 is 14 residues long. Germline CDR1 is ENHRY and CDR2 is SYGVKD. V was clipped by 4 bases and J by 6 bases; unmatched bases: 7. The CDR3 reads CAISGAGGRDGYTF. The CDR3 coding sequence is TGTGCCATCAGTGGGGCAGGGGGCCGTGATGGCTACACCTTC.

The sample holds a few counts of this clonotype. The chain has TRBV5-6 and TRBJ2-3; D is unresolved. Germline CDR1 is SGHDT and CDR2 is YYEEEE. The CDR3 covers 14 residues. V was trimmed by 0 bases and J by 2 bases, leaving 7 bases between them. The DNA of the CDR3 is TGTGCCAGCAGCTTGGAGCCCCTCACAGATACGCAGTATTTT. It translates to CASSLEPLTDTQYF.

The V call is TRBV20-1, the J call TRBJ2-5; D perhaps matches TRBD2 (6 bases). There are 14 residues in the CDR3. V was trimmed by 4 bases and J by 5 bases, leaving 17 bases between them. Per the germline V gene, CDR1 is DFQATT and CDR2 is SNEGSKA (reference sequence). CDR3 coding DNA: TGCAGTGCTATAGGGCCGCTAGCGAGGGAGACCCAGTACTTC. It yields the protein CSAIGPLARETQYF.

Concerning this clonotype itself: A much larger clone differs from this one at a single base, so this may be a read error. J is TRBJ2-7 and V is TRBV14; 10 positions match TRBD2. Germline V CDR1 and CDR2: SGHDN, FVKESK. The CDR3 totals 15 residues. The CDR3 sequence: CVSSPQSGRVNEQYF. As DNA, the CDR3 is TGTGTCAGCAGCCCTCAGAGCGGGAGGGTAAACGAGCAGTACTTC.

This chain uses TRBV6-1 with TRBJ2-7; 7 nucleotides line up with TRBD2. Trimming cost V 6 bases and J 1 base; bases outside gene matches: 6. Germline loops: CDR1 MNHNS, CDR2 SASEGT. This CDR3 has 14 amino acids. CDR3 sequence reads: CASRERGPSYEQYF. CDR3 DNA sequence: TGTGCCAGCAGGGAGCGGGGCCCTTCCTACGAGCAGTACTTC.

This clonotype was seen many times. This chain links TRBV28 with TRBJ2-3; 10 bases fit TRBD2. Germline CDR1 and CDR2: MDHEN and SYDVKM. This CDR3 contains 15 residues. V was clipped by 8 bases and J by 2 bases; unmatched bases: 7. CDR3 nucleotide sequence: TGTGCCAGCGGTAGGACTAGCGGCTTCACAGATACGCAGTATTTT. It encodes CASGRTSGFTDTQYF. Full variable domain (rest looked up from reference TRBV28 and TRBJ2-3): DVKVTQSSRYLVKRTGEKVFLECVQDMDHENMFWYRQDPGLGLRLIYFSYDVKMKEKGDIPEGYSVSREKKERFSLILESASTNQTSMYLCASGRTSGFTDTQYFGPGTRLTVL.

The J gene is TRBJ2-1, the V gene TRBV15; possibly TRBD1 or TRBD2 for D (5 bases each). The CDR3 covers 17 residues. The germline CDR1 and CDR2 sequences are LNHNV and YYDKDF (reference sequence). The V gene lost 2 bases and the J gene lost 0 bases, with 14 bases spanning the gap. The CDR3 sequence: CATSRRPRGRSYNEQFF. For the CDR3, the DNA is TGTGCCACCAGCAGACGCCCGAGGGGTCGCTCCTACAATGAGCAGTTCTTC.

CDR3 sequence reads: CASSYRQGADTGELFF. For the CDR3, the DNA is TGCGCCAGCAGCTATAGACAGGGGGCCGACACCGGGGAGCTGTTTTTT. The genes are TRBV4-1 and TRBJ2-2, with TRBD1 matching 10 bases. V dropped 5 bases and J dropped 3; count of bases not matched to a gene: 6. This CDR3 contains 16 residues. The germline V gene encodes CDR1 MGHRA and CDR2 YSYEKL.

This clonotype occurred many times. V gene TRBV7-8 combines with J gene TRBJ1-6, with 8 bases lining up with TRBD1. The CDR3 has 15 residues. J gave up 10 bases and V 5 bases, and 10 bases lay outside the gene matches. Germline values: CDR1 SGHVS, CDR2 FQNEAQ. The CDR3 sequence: CASSVDRGLGSPLHF. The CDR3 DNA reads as TGTGCCAGCAGCGTCGACAGGGGATTGGGGTCACCCCTCCACTTT.

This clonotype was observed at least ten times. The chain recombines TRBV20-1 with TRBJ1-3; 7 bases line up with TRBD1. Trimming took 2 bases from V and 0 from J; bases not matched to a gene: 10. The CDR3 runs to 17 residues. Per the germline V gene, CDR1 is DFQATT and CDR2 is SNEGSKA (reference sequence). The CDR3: CSARKGGQLHSGNTIYF. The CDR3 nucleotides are TGCAGTGCTAGAAAAGGGGGACAGCTCCACTCTGGAAACACCATATATTTT.

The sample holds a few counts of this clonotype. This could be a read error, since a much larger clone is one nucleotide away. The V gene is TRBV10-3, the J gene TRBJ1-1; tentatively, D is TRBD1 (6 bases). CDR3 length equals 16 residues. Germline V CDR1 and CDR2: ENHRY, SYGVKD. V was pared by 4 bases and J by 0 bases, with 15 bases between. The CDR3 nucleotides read TGTGCCATCAGTGGGCAAGGGGGGCACATGAACACTGAAGCTTTCTTT. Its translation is CAISGQGGHMNTEAFF.

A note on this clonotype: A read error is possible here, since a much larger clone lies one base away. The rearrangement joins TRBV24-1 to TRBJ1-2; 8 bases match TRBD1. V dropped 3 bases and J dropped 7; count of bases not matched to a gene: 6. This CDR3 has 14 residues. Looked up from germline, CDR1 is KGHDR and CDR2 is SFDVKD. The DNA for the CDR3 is TGTGCCACCAGTGATCGACAGGGGATCGGTGGCTACACCTTC. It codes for CATSDRQGIGGYTF.

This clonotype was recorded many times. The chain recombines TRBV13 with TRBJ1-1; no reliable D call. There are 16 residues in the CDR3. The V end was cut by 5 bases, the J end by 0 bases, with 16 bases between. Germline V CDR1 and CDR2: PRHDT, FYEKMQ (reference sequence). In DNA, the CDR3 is TGTGCCAGCAGCCCGCCGGGCCATCCCATGAACACTGAAGCTTTCTTT. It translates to CASSPPGHPMNTEAFF.

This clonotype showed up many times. The CDR3 DNA reads TGCAGTGCTAGGGCTCTGCTAGCGGGCCTACAAGAGACCCAGTACTTC. This codes for CSARALLAGLQETQYF. This chain uses TRBV20-1 with TRBJ2-5; TRBD2 matches 8 bases. This CDR3 spans 16 amino acids. Germline lookup yields CDR1 DFQATT and CDR2 SNEGSKA (reference sequence). V lost 3 bases to trimming and J lost 2 bases; unmatched junction nucleotides: 11.

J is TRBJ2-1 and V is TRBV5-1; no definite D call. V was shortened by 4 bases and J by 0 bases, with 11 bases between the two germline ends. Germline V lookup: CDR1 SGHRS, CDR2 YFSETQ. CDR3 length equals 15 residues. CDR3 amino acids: CASSEVESSYNEQFF. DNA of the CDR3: TGCGCCAGCAGCGAAGTTGAAAGCTCCTACAATGAGCAGTTCTTC.

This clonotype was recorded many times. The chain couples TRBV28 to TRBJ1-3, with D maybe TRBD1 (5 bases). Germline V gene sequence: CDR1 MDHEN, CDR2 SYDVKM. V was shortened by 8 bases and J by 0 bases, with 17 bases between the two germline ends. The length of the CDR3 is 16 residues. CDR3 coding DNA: TGTGCCAGCGGAACTTTTTCGGGGGTCTCTGGAAACACCATATATTTT. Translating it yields CASGTFSGVSGNTIYF.

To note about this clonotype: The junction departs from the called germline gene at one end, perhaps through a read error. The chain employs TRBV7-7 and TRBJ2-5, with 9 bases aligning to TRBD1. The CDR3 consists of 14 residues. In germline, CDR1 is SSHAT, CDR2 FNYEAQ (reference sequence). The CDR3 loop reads CASSSIGQGETQYF. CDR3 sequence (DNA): TGTGCTAGCAGCTCCATCGGACAGGGGGAGACCCAGTACTTC.

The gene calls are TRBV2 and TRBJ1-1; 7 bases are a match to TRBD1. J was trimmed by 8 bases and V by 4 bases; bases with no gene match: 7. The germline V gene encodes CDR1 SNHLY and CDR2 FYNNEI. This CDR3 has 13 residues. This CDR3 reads CASSATGDREAFF. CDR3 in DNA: TGTGCCAGCAGTGCAACAGGGGATCGAGAAGCTTTCTTT.

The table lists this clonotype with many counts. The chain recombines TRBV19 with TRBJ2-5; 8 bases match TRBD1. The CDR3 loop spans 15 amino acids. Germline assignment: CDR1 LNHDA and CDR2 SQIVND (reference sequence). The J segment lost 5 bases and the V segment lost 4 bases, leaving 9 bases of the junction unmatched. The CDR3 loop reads CASSTRGQGEETQYF. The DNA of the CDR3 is TGTGCCAGTAGTACGCGAGGACAGGGAGAGGAGACCCAGTACTTC.

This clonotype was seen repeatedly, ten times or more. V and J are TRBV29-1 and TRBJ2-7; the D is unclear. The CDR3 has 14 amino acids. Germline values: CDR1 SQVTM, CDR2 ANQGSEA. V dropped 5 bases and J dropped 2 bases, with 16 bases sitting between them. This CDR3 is CSVTSVTPTYEQYF. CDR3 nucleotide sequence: TGCAGCGTTACGAGCGTGACCCCCACCTACGAGCAGTACTTC.

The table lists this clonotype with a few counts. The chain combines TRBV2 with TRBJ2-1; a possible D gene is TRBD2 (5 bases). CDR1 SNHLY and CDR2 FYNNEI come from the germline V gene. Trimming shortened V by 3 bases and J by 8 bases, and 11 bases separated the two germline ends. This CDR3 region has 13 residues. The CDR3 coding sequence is TGTGCCAGCAGTGATTATGGGCGGGATGAGCAGTTCTTC. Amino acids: CASSDYGRDEQFF. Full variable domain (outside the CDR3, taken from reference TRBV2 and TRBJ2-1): EPEVTQTPSHQVTQMGQEVILRCVPISNHLYFYWYRQILGQKVEFLVSFYNNEISEKSEIFDDQFSVERPDGSNFTLKIRSTKLEDSAMYFCASSDYGRDEQFFGPGTRLTVL.